This record looks at one TCR beta chain sequence and its context. This sample is drawn from a study of shared clonotypes between healthy human individuals. The repertoire was sequenced with immunoSEQ multiplex PCR; TCRdb's copy has only in-frame clones and lacks some. The table includes around 340,000 clones, less than 75% detected once. The specimen was memory CD4+ T cells sorted from blood. Subset meaning: CD45RA-negative fraction. The origin of this receptor is a young man in good health.

The CDR3 nucleotides are TGCGCCAGCAGCTTGGCGGCTAGCGGGAGGCCCACAGATACGCAGTATTTT. Amino acid sequence: CASSLAASGRPTDTQYF. J is TRBJ2-3 and V is TRBV5-1; 11 bases map to TRBD2. This CDR3 contains 17 residues. V shed 0 bases and J 2 bases; nucleotides not matched to a gene: 5. Per germline, CDR1 SGHRS and CDR2 YFSETQ. Based on the CDR3 plus reference TRBV5-1 and TRBJ2-3, the full variable domain is KAGVTQTPRYLIKTRGQQVTLSCSPISGHRSVSWYQQTPGQGLQFLFEYFSETQRNKGNFPGRFSGRQFSNSRSEMNVSTLELGDSALYLCASSLAASGRPTDTQYFGPGTRLTVL.